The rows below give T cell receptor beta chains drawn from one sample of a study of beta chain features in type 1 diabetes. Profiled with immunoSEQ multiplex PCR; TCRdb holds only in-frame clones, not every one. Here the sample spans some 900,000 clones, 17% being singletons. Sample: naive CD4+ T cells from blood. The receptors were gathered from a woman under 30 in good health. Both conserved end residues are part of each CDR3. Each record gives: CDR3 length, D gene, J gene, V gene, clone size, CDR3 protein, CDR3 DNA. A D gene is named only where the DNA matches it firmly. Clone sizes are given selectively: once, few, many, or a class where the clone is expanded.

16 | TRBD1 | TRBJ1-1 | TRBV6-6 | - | CASSWGDRGSGTEAFF | TGTGCCAGCAGTTGGGGGGACAGGGGATCTGGCACTGAAGCTTTCTTT
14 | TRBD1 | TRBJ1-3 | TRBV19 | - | CASGQGTSGNTIYF | TGTGCCAGTGGACAGGGAACTTCTGGAAACACCATATATTTT
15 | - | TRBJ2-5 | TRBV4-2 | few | CASSQDPAGQETQYF | TGTGCCAGCAGCCAAGATCCAGCTGGTCAAGAGACCCAGTACTTC
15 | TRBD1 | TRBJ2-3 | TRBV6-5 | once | CASRESGTATDTQYF | TGTGCCAGCAGAGAATCCGGGACAGCCACAGATACGCAGTATTTT
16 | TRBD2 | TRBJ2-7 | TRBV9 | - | CASSKRGSFSPSEQYF | TGTGCCAGCAGCAAGCGGGGGTCCTTCTCTCCTTCCGAGCAGTACTTC
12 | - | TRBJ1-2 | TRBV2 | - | CASSLDSAGYTF | TGTGCCAGCAGCCTGGACAGTGCGGGCTACACCTTC
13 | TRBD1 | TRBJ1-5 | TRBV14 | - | CASSAQGAGTQHF | TGTGCCAGCAGCGCACAGGGGGCTGGGACCCAGCATTTT
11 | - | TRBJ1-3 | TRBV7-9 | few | CASNKGNTIYF | TGTGCCAGCAATAAAGGAAACACCATATATTTT
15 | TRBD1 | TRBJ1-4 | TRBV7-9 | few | CASSLGTGKNEKLFF | TGTGCCAGCAGCTTAGGGACAGGGAAGAATGAAAAACTGTTTTTT
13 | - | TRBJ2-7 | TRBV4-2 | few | CASSQDQGYEQYF | TGTGCCAGCAGCCAAGATCAGGGATACGAGCAGTACTTC
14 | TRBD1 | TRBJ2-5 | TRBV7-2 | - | CASSLGDRKETQYF | TGTGCCAGCAGCTTAGGGGACAGAAAAGAGACCCAGTACTTC
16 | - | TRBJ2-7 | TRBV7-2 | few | CASSLHSAGWPSEQYF | TGTGCCAGCAGCTTACACTCGGCAGGGTGGCCCTCCGAGCAGTACTTC
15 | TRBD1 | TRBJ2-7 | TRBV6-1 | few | CASSNRRQGGSEQYF | TGTGCCAGCAGTAACCGCCGACAGGGTGGCTCCGAGCAGTACTTC
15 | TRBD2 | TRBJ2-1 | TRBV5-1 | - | CASSLLAGGSNEQFF | TGCGCCAGCAGCCTACTAGCGGGAGGGTCGAATGAGCAGTTCTTC
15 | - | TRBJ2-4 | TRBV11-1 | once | CASSLDGRAKNIQYF | TGTGCCAGCAGCTTAGACGGGAGAGCCAAAAACATTCAGTACTTC
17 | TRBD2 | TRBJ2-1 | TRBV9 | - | CASSVKTSGSSYNEQFF | TGTGCCAGCAGCGTAAAGACTAGCGGGAGCTCCTACAATGAGCAGTTCTTC
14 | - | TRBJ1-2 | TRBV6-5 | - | CASSRQGAGYGYTF | TGTGCCAGCAGCCGCCAGGGCGCGGGCTATGGCTACACCTTC
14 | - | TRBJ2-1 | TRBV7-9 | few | CASSLGSSYNEQFF | TGTGCCAGCAGCTTGGGTAGCTCCTACAATGAGCAGTTCTTC
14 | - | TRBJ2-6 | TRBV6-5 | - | CASRVKSGANVLTF | TGTGCCAGCAGAGTTAAGTCTGGGGCCAACGTCCTGACTTTC
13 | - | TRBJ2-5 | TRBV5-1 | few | CASSRGGQETQYF | TGCGCCAGCAGCCGGGGAGGTCAAGAGACCCAGTACTTC